This T cell receptor (beta chain) was obtained from a study of lymphopenia after photon versus proton radiotherapy. Sequenced by immunoSEQ multiplex PCR; TCRdb stores in-frame clones only, minus some. The data show tens of thousands of clones, with about 86% seen just once and approximately 31% held by the top ten. Overall study findings and caveats: Post-nadir diversity loss with photons came from oligoclonal expansion, particularly CD8+ Temra cells. Photon-treated patients lost naive T cells and TCR diversity; proton-treated stayed stable. In patients who died, overall survival fell as post-nadir TCR diversity dropped more. Survival link was tested only in deceased patients; proton benefit remains a possibility.

Per the germline V gene, CDR1 is SGHRS and CDR2 is YFSETQ. The CDR3 is 15 residues long. The V and J ends lost 5 bases and 2 bases respectively, with 15 bases between them. With respect to this clone: Antigen unknown.

The rearrangement uses TRBV5-1 and TRBJ2-3, with D possibly being TRBD1 (5 bases). The TCR comes from a man aged 45 to 65 with gastric cancer. The sample in question was peripheral blood, obtained from a patient treated with photon-based radiotherapy. DNA of the CDR3: TGCGCCAGCAGTCCAGACAGCCCGGACACAGATACGCAGTATTTT. The encoded protein is CASSPDSPDTDTQYF.